One and the same sample provided the 28 T cell receptor beta chains below, sequenced in a study of technical replicates of blood from a few donors. Using immunoSEQ multiplex PCR, the repertoire was profiled, and TCRdb retains in-frame clones only, with some absent. The sample consists of about 89,000 clones, about 94% of them appearing once. Source material: T cells isolated from PBMCs. All receptors derive from a human donor in good health.

This clone was picked up one time. This chain links TRBV5-1 with TRBJ2-5; 10 bases are shared with TRBD1. Losses at the gene ends were 0 bases for V and 6 bases for J; bases not matched to a gene: 5. The CDR3 has 15 amino acids. Germline V gene lookup returns CDR1 SGHRS and CDR2 YFSETQ. The CDR3 region is CASSLGGQGRQTQYF. The CDR3 DNA is TGCGCCAGCAGCTTGGGGGGACAGGGGAGACAGACCCAGTACTTC.

The V gene is TRBV7-9, the J gene TRBJ2-1, with 7 bases aligning to TRBD2. The CDR3 is 15 amino acids. J was trimmed by 1 base and V by 5 bases; bases with no gene match: 5. The germline V gene encodes CDR1 SEHNR and CDR2 FQNEAQ (reference sequence). The CDR3 is CASSLSGISYNEQFF. CDR3 bases: TGTGCCAGCAGCCTAAGCGGGATTTCCTACAATGAGCAGTTCTTC.

This chain joins TRBV7-2 and TRBJ2-5; 8 bases are a match to TRBD1. Germline lookup yields CDR1 SGHTA and CDR2 FQGNSA. The trim removed 4 bases at V and 5 bases at J, leaving 9 bases unmatched. This CDR3 is built from 15 residues. The CDR3 is CASSSQGALVETQYF. In DNA form, the CDR3 reads TGTGCCAGCAGCTCCCAGGGGGCATTGGTGGAGACCCAGTACTTC.

The chain carries TRBV7-9 and TRBJ1-5; D may be TRBD1 (5 bases). CDR1 is SEHNR and CDR2 is FQNEAQ in the germline V gene (reference sequence). The CDR3 is 14 residues long. V shed 5 bases and J shed 2 bases, with 10 bases lying between them. CDR3 sequence: CASSRSTGNQPQHF. The CDR3 DNA is TGTGCCAGCAGCCGATCGACAGGCAATCAGCCCCAGCATTTT.

As concerns this clone: The junction differs from germline at one of its ends, possibly a read error. The V and J genes are TRBV4-1 and TRBJ1-2; TRBD1 aligns across 8 bases. This CDR3 spans 20 amino acids. Germline assignment: CDR1 MGHRA and CDR2 YSYEKL. The DNA of the CDR3 is TGCGCCACCAGCGTCACCCCGTGGCAGGGGGCGCCGAGGGTAAACTATGGCTACACCTTC. This encodes CATSVTPWQGAPRVNYGYTF.

The V call is TRBV5-4, the J call TRBJ2-5; D possibly corresponds to TRBD2 (6 bases). The germline V gene has CDR1 SGHNT and CDR2 YYREEE (reference sequence). Trimming pared 7 bases from V and 0 bases from J, leaving 16 bases between. The CDR3 spans 15 residues. The chain's CDR3 is CASGSGDPYQETQYF. CDR3 bases: TGTGCCAGCGGATCGGGGGACCCGTACCAAGAGACCCAGTACTTC.

The chain couples TRBV11-2 to TRBJ2-1; a weak D match, TRBD1 (6 bases). Germline lookup yields CDR1 SGHAT and CDR2 FQNNGV. This CDR3 spans 15 amino acids. The V end was cut by 3 bases, the J end by 0 bases, with 9 bases between. The DNA of the CDR3 is TGTGCCAGCAGCTTGGACAGCAGCTCCTACAATGAGCAGTTCTTC. Its translation is CASSLDSSSYNEQFF.

This clone was picked up one time. CDR3 residues: CASGGQGPSEAFF. The CDR3 DNA is TGTGCCAGCGGGGGACAGGGACCCTCTGAAGCTTTCTTT. The V call is TRBV27, the J call TRBJ1-1; TRBD1 matches 9 bases. This CDR3 contains 13 residues. V lost 8 bases, J lost 6 bases, and 7 bases stayed unmatched. From germline, CDR1 is MNHEY and CDR2 SMNVEV (reference sequence).

This chain connects TRBV28 to TRBJ2-7; D perhaps matches TRBD2 (5 bases). CDR1 and CDR2 from the germline V gene are MDHEN and SYDVKM. V was shortened by 4 bases and J by 1 base, with 17 bases between the two germline ends. The CDR3 is 16 amino acids. CDR3 amino acids: CASSSPDWISSYEQYF. Here the CDR3 DNA reads TGTGCCAGCAGTTCCCCGGACTGGATATCTTCCTACGAGCAGTACTTC.

The rearrangement uses TRBV6-1 and TRBJ1-2, with 10 bases lining up with TRBD1. V dropped 4 bases and J dropped 4; count of bases not matched to a gene: 9. This CDR3 spans 16 amino acids. Germline CDR1 MNHNS, CDR2 SASEGT. The CDR3 spells CASSGDRGRISYGYTF. The CDR3 nucleotides are TGTGCCAGCAGTGGAGACAGGGGGCGCATAAGCTATGGCTACACCTTC.

The chain has TRBV19 and TRBJ1-5, with 7 bases fitting TRBD1. The CDR3 contains 18 residues. The germline V gene encodes CDR1 LNHDA and CDR2 SQIVND (reference sequence). The V and J ends lost 1 base and 0 bases, in that order; junction bases with no gene match: 9. The DNA of the CDR3 is TGTGCCAGTAGTATAGCGCGGTCCGGACAGGATAGCAATCAGCCCCAGCATTTT. Residues: CASSIARSGQDSNQPQHF.

This clone occurred once. This chain joins TRBV6-1 and TRBJ2-5; 14 bases line up with TRBD2. With 4 bases clipped from V and 1 base from J, the junction kept 2 bases outside the gene matches. This CDR3 has 16 amino acids. Looked up from germline, CDR1 is MNHNS and CDR2 is SASEGT. CDR3 in amino acids: CASSAGTSGGQETQYF. The CDR3 nucleotides read TGTGCCAGCAGTGCCGGGACTAGCGGGGGCCAAGAGACCCAGTACTTC.

The J gene is TRBJ1-1, the V gene TRBV19; tentatively, D is TRBD1 (5 bases). This CDR3 has 14 residues. V was trimmed by 6 bases and J by 4 bases, leaving 15 bases between them. Germline CDR1 reads LNHDA; CDR2 reads SQIVND (reference sequence). CDR3 sequence (DNA): TGTGCCAGTAGAACGATAGGGGTTCCCACTGAAGCTTTCTTT. Translating it yields CASRTIGVPTEAFF.

This chain connects TRBV11-2 to TRBJ2-3; a possible D gene is TRBD2 (5 bases). V was trimmed by 1 base and J by 0 bases, leaving 14 bases between them. There are 17 residues in the CDR3. Germline V gene data show CDR1 as SGHAT and CDR2 as FQNNGV. Here the CDR3 reads CASSLAARRASTDTQYF. CDR3 DNA sequence: TGTGCCAGCAGCTTAGCGGCTCGGCGGGCGAGCACAGATACGCAGTATTTT. The whole variable domain, filled in from reference TRBV11-2 and TRBJ2-3, reads EAGVAQSPRYKIIEKRQSVAFWCNPISGHATLYWYQQILGQGPKLLIQFQNNGVVDDSQLPKDRFSAERLKGVDSTLKIQPAKLEDSAVYLCASSLAARRASTDTQYFGPGTRLTVL.

The J gene is TRBJ2-2, the V gene TRBV29-1; D remains unclear. V shed 5 bases and J shed 6 bases, with 10 bases lying between them. The CDR3 loop spans 12 amino acids. From germline, CDR1 is SQVTM and CDR2 ANQGSEA. The CDR3 region is CSVSHQSGELFF. The CDR3 bases are TGCAGCGTTTCGCATCAGTCCGGGGAGCTGTTTTTT.

The genes are TRBV6-5 and TRBJ1-2; D ambiguous. This CDR3 has 13 amino acids. The germline CDR1 and CDR2 sequences are MNHEY and SVGAGI. V was pared by 2 bases and J by 4 bases, with 8 bases between. The CDR3 here is CASSYDTTYGYTF. CDR3 DNA sequence: TGTGCCAGCAGTTACGACACCACCTATGGCTACACCTTC.

The V and J genes are TRBV7-6 and TRBJ2-1, with TRBD2 matching over 11 bases. CDR3 size: 16 residues. CDR1 and CDR2 (germline): SGHVS, FNYEAQ. V trimming: 6 bases; J trimming: 7 bases; junction bases outside the gene matches: 11. CDR3 sequence: CASRSSGGPEGNEQFF. For the CDR3, the DNA is TGTGCCAGCAGGTCTAGCGGGGGGCCAGAAGGAAATGAGCAGTTCTTC.

The V gene is TRBV6-4, the J gene TRBJ1-1, with 9 bases that match TRBD1. The V and J ends lost 4 bases and 5 bases, in that order; junction bases with no gene match: 8. This CDR3 has 15 residues. Germline CDR1 and CDR2: MRHNA and SNTAGT. For the CDR3, the DNA is TGTGCCAGCAGTGCCACGACAGGGGGAGGGACTGAAGCTTTCTTT. Encoded protein: CASSATTGGGTEAFF.

The chain has TRBV4-1 and TRBJ2-7; maybe TRBD1 (5 bases). CDR3 length equals 14 residues. The germline V gene has CDR1 MGHRA and CDR2 YSYEKL. Trimming left V 3 bases short and J 0 bases short, with 9 bases between. The CDR3 reads CASSHQGSSYEQYF. In DNA, the CDR3 is TGCGCCAGCAGCCATCAGGGCAGCTCCTACGAGCAGTACTTC.

The rearrangement uses TRBV10-3 and TRBJ1-3; maybe TRBD1 (6 bases). Looked up from germline, CDR1 is ENHRY and CDR2 is SYGVKD. With 10 bases removed from V and 4 bases from J, the gap between germline ends came to 17 bases. The CDR3 spans 14 residues. The CDR3 loop is CATLRGGAGNTIYF. The DNA of the CDR3 is TGTGCCACACTACGGGGGGGGGCAGGAAACACCATATATTTT.

The chain couples TRBV6-1 to TRBJ1-5; 10 nucleotides agree with TRBD1. The CDR3 spans 16 residues. Germline CDR1 reads MNHNS; CDR2 reads SASEGT. After removal of 3 bases from V and 3 bases from J, the junction contained 5 bases not matched to a gene. The CDR3 DNA sequence: TGTGCCAGCAGTGACGGGACAGGGGTCCACAATCAGCCCCAGCATTTT. Translation gives CASSDGTGVHNQPQHF.

The chain recombines TRBV28 with TRBJ1-4, with a weak D call TRBD1 (5 bases). This CDR3 comprises 14 residues. Germline V lookup: CDR1 MDHEN, CDR2 SYDVKM. Trimming took 6 bases from V and 10 from J, leaving 18 bases between them. The CDR3, as DNA: TGTGCCAGCAGGTTGCAGGGAGGCGTTGGAAAACTGTTTTTT. It specifies CASRLQGGVGKLFF.

The V gene is TRBV6-1, the J gene TRBJ2-7; 7 bases agree with TRBD1. Germline V gene data show CDR1 as MNHNS and CDR2 as SASEGT. The CDR3 extends over 16 amino acids. V lost 2 bases, J lost 1 base, and 8 bases stayed unmatched. CDR3 DNA: TGTGCCAGCAGTGAAATACCGGGACAGATATCCTACGAGCAGTACTTC. The encoded protein is CASSEIPGQISYEQYF.

The chain carries TRBV15 and TRBJ1-5, with no clear D. The V end lost 5 bases, the J end lost 12 bases, and 14 bases lay between the germline ends. CDR3 length: 12 residues. Germline loops: CDR1 LNHNV, CDR2 YYDKDF (reference sequence). The CDR3 reads CATSGKQSLQHF. The CDR3 DNA follows: TGTGCCACCAGCGGAAAACAGTCCCTCCAGCATTTT.

This clone was seen just once. The chain joins TRBV5-3 to TRBJ1-1; D unresolved. TRBV5-3 is placed among ORFs of uncertain function. The V end was cut by 4 bases, the J end by 1 base, with 11 bases between. The CDR3 has 14 amino acids. CDR3 sequence reads: CARSAARGNTEAFF. CDR3 in DNA: TGTGCCAGAAGCGCGGCGCGGGGGAACACTGAAGCTTTCTTT.

V and J are TRBV11-3 and TRBJ1-2; 7 bases are shared with TRBD1. V was pared by 5 bases and J by 4 bases, with 4 bases of the junction left unmatched. The CDR3 extends over 13 amino acids. In germline, CDR1 is SGHNT, CDR2 YENEEA. The CDR3, as DNA: TGTGCCAGCAGCCCGACAGGGAGCTATGGCTACACCTTC. As protein: CASSPTGSYGYTF.

The chain links TRBV7-8 to TRBJ1-4; D gene uncertain. V dropped 1 base and J dropped 8 bases, with 11 bases sitting between them. The CDR3 sequence is 14 residues long. Germline CDR1 SGHVS, CDR2 FQNEAQ. CDR3 DNA: TGTGCCAGCAGCTTAGTAAGCATCCAAGAAAAACTGTTTTTT. Its translation: CASSLVSIQEKLFF.

This chain links TRBV6-4 with TRBJ2-1, with 11 bases matching TRBD1. Germline CDR1 reads MRHNA; CDR2 reads SNTAGT. J was trimmed by 6 bases and V by 3 bases; bases with no gene match: 4. The length of the CDR3 is 15 residues. The CDR3 region is CASSEGGTGGNEQFF. The CDR3 DNA reads TGTGCCAGCAGTGAAGGTGGGACAGGGGGCAATGAGCAGTTCTTC.